This TCR beta chain was sequenced for a study of cytomegalovirus exposure and HLA in healthy donors. Overall study results and limits: A later analysis found common viral pathogens apparently linked to several of the most significant clusters.

The PCR made use of 60 Vbeta and 13 Jbeta primers. TCRdb's table, derived via immunoSEQ multiplex PCR, lists solely in-frame clones and lacks some. The sample records around 190,000 clones, 70% to 75% being singletons. On this clone itself: Its antigen is not known.

The V gene's germline CDR1 is LNHDA and CDR2 SQIVND (reference sequence). CDR3 length equals 16 residues. V was clipped by 1 base and J by 0 bases; unmatched bases: 2. This rearrangement joins TRBV19 to TRBJ1-2; 10 bases map to TRBD1. Input material: PBMCs. The receptor's source is a man aged 25-45 years in good health and CMV-seropositive. As DNA, the CDR3 is TGTGCCAGTAGTATAGCCGGACAGGGGGCTAACTATGGCTACACCTTC. Its translation is CASSIAGQGANYGYTF.